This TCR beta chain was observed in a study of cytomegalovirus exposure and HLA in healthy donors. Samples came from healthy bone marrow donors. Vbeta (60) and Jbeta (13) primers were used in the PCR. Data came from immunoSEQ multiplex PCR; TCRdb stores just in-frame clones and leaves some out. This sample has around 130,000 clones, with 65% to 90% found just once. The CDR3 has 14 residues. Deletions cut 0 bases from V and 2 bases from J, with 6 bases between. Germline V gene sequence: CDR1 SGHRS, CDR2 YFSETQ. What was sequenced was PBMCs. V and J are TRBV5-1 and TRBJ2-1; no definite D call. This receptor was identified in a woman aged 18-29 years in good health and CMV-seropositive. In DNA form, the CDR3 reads TGCGCCAGCAGCTTGGGACTTACCTACAATGAGCAGTTCTTC. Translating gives CASSLGLTYNEQFF.